This note documents a single TCR beta chain sequence. The specificity of this receptor is unknown. No base quality information exists; no much larger clone differs at one position. The sample originates from a study of T cells in localized non-small cell lung cancer (dated by TCRdb to 2018 to 2020). Background on the whole study: The study examined T cell repertoires in a few hundred patients with early-stage NSCLC and compared tumors with uninvolved tumor-adjacent lungs. The cohort comprised approximately 240 treatment-naïve NSCLC patients with resected, localized lung tumors. The mean age of the NSCLC patients was just over 65 years, with 120 to 150 men and 95 to 110 women. Results the study describes overall, beyond this receptor: Because of the exploratory design, TCR variables were selected using unadjusted p-values without false-discovery rate correction. Of the top 100 tumor clones, a median of 57 were detected in paired uninvolved adjacent lung; about 26 were also among that lung's top 100. Uninvolved tumor-adjacent lung showed the highest T cell clonality, higher than tumor, which suggests more focused antigenic responses in the uninvolved tumor-adjacent lung. Longer overall survival was associated with higher T cell density in blood, whereas shorter survival was associated with higher clonality in adjacent lung. Because multi-region tumor sequencing was not performed, intratumor heterogeneity could not be ruled out.

At diagnosis, tumor, uninvolved tumor-adjacent lung and peripheral blood were collected and then preserved as a mix of FFPE and fresh-frozen material. TCR beta CDR3 regions were sequenced from DNA using the immunoSEQ Assay. The source study handled its data this way. T cell density was computed as TCR beta template counts normalized to usable DNA estimated by amplifying housekeeping genes. Richness was estimated using the preseqR package, with extrapolation to 400,000 templates for PBMC samples and to 120,000 templates for tissue samples. Clonality was taken to be one minus Pielou's evenness. Tissue-enriched TCRs were identified through differential abundance testing performed on productive amino-acid clonotypes, with a minimum total count of 5 and an alpha of 0.1. The Jaccard Index and the Morisita Overlap Index were used to measure repertoire overlap between compartments. GLIPH clustered TCR beta CDR3s with public tetramer-defined viral CDR3s; viral motifs required at least three viral sequences plus V-gene enrichment. What TCRdb holds here is the immuneACCESS table cut down to in-frame rearrangements. Part of the clones is not present; checked against another copy, under half of the missing clones reflect an unresolved V gene, and the others are unexplained. V and J calls and clone size are as listed in that table; D and trimming were resolved from the DNA. This sample holds about 2,400 clones; under 30% were observed only once. In total, the top ten clones hold 6.5% to 9% of the sample.

The CDR3, cysteine through phenylalanine, is 16 amino acids long. CDR3 DNA is the only sequence kept; it has 48 bases, read in frame from the first base. CDR1 and CDR2 were assigned from the germline V gene as SGHRS and YFSETQ. From V the trimming removes 4 bases and from J it removes 4 bases, while the gene matches leave 9 bases of the junction unaccounted for. The chain uses TRBV5-1 and TRBJ2-1; TRBD2 matches 9 bases in the middle. The TCR originated in a male donor at least 60 years old with stage II squamous cell lung carcinoma. Sequencing used lung tumor tissue, obtained before any cancer treatment. The CDR3 here reads CASSPGLAGLYNEQFF. Read as DNA, the sequence is TGCGCCAGCAGCCCGGGGCTAGCGGGATTATACAATGAGCAGTTCTTC.